The source of this T cell receptor (beta chain) is a study of Tregs in tolerant kidney transplant recipients. Germline assignment: CDR1 SGHAT and CDR2 FQNNGV. CDR3 length: 14 amino acids. With 3 bases clipped from V and 4 bases from J, the junction kept 5 bases outside the gene matches. Measured with immunoSEQ multiplex PCR; TCRdb has only the in-frame clones, and not every one. Here the sample spans around 16,000 clones, around nine tenths being singletons. This TCR was recovered from a human donor in good health. The sample comprised CD8+ T cells from blood. This chain connects TRBV11-2 to TRBJ1-2; 7 positions agree with TRBD1. CDR3 coding DNA: TGTGCCAGCAGCTTGGGACAGCTTTTCTATGGCTACACCTTC. Protein sequence: CASSLGQLFYGYTF.